Below, 2 T cell receptor beta chains from the same sample are listed, as sequenced in a study of blood T cell repertoires in COVID-19 (dated by TCRdb to 2018 to 2021). The library was prepared using the immunoSEQ multiplex PCR assay. This is the immuneACCESS table as TCRdb keeps it, with only in-frame sequences that have V and J called. A part of the clones is gone; compared with another copy, unresolved V genes explain less than half, and the rest is unexplained. Counted in this sample were 350,000 to 400,000 clones; 85% to 90% of them appeared once. The ten largest clonotypes hold 0.9% to 1.5% of the sample. Sequencing was done on a sample of PBMCs or T cells enriched from blood (not recorded which). The receptors were sampled from a woman aged 18-29 years who had recovered from COVID-19.

The CDR3 sequence: CASSSEPWAPLQVQYF. CDR3 DNA: TGTGCCAGCAGCTCCGAGCCTTGGGCGCCCCTGCAGGTCCAGTACTTC. The chain has TRBV4-2 and TRBJ2-5; D is unresolved. V shed 5 bases and J shed 10 bases, with 26 bases lying between them. The CDR3 covers 16 residues. CDR1 LGHNA and CDR2 YNFKEQ come from the germline V gene.

The chain combines TRBV5-5 with TRBJ1-2; unclear D gene. Trimming removed 2 bases at V and 3 bases at J, with 14 bases between. CDR1 and CDR2 from the germline V gene are SGHKS and YYEKEE (reference sequence). CDR3 length: 15 residues. The CDR3 sequence is CASSFGGNGDYGYTF. In nucleotides, the CDR3 is TGTGCCAGCAGCTTCGGCGGGAATGGTGACTATGGCTACACCTTC.